The rows below give T cell receptor beta chains drawn from one sample of a study of blood T cells in healthy people across ages. TCRdb redid the calling of the 5' RACE reads with MiXCR, one entry per CDR3 protein. Seen here are roughly 730,000 distinct CDR3 sequences, more than 55% observed once, and the top ten hold roughly 24%. Sequenced material: blood. All receptors come from a man aged 40-50 years in good health. Each CDR3 is given with its conserved first and last residue. D genes are given only for firm matches. The listing skips clone size in some rows; elsewhere it reads once, few, many or a size class.

j_gene	v_gene	abundance	len	d_gene	CDR3nt	CDR3aa
TRBJ2-5	TRBV4-1	once	13	TRBD1	TGCGCCAGCAGTCGCGGGACAGGGAAGACCCAGTACTTC	CASSRGTGKTQYF
TRBJ2-1	TRBV7-2	many	18	NA	TGTGCCAGCAGCTTAGGACCACCTGGGAGGGGGCCCTACAATGAGCAGTTCTTC	CASSLGPPGRGPYNEQFF
TRBJ2-7	TRBV28	NA	13	NA	TGTGCCAGCAGTTTATTGCGGGGCCTCGAGCAGTACTTC	CASSLLRGLEQYF
TRBJ2-5	TRBV11-2	NA	15	TRBD2	TGTGCCAGCAGACGTAGTGGACTAGCGGAAGAGACCCAGTACTTC	CASRRSGLAEETQYF
TRBJ2-1	TRBV20-1	NA	16	TRBD2	TGCAGTGCTACCAGTCCGACTAGCGGGAATTACAATGAGCAGTTCTTC	CSATSPTSGNYNEQFF
TRBJ2-2	TRBV7-3	NA	13	NA	TGTGCCAGCAGCCAAACTAGCTCCGGGGAGCTGTTTTTT	CASSQTSSGELFF
TRBJ2-5	TRBV20-1	few	13	NA	TGCAGTGCTAAGAGCGAGCTAGGAGAGACCCAGTACTTC	CSAKSELGETQYF
TRBJ1-4	TRBV16	NA	13	TRBD1	TGTGCCAGCAGCCAATGGGACAGGGAAAAACTGTTTTTT	CASSQWDREKLFF
TRBJ2-7	TRBV4-2	NA	15	NA	TGTGCCAGCAGCGGCGGTGGGGGTTTAGACTACGAGCAGTACTTC	CASSGGGGLDYEQYF
TRBJ1-1	TRBV5-1	few	14	NA	TGCGCCAGCAGCCCCGCTACAAGGAACACTGAAGCTTTCTTT	CASSPATRNTEAFF
TRBJ2-6	TRBV10-3	NA	15	NA	TGTGCCCCCCCGCTGGCGGACTCTGGGGCCAACGTCCTGACTTTC	CAPPLADSGANVLTF
TRBJ2-3	TRBV11-2	NA	18	TRBD1	TGTGCCAGCAGCCTCCGGGACAGTAAGCTTGGGAGCACAGATACGCAGTATTTT	CASSLRDSKLGSTDTQYF
TRBJ2-7	TRBV25-1	NA	13	NA	TGTGCCAGCAGTGAGGACCGTTCCTACGAGCAGTACTTC	CASSEDRSYEQYF
TRBJ2-4	TRBV18	many	15	TRBD1	TGTGCCAGCTCACGGCCAGGGGGCGCAACGGGGGAGCAGTACTTC	CASSRPGGATGEQYF
TRBJ2-2	TRBV14	NA	14	NA	TGTGCCAGCAGCCCCAATCGGGGGTCCGGGGAGCTGTTTTTT	CASSPNRGSGELFF
TRBJ2-7	TRBV25-1	NA	16	NA	TGTGCCACCTACGGGCTGTCCACCCTAAGCTCCTACGAGCAGTACTTC	CATYGLSTLSSYEQYF
TRBJ1-4	TRBV3-1	NA	15	TRBD1	TGTGCCAGCAGCCCGAACAGGGGAACTAATGAAAAACTGTTTTTT	CASSPNRGTNEKLFF
TRBJ1-2	TRBV27	few	15	TRBD1	TGTGCCAGCAGTTTGAGGACAGGGCGGGCCTATGGCTACACCTTC	CASSLRTGRAYGYTF
TRBJ2-3	TRBV7-3	many	14	TRBD1	TGTGCCAGCAGCGGGACAGGGGTCACAGATACGCAGTATTTT	CASSGTGVTDTQYF
TRBJ2-5	TRBV28	once	14	NA	TGTGCCAGCAGTTTAGCCGGGGGCGCGGATGAGCAGTACTTC	CASSLAGGADEQYF
TRBJ1-2	TRBV9	many	14	TRBD1	TGTGCCAGCAGCGTGGGGACAGGGGATTTCGGCTACACCTTC	CASSVGTGDFGYTF
TRBJ2-3	TRBV6-2/TRBV6-3	once	13	NA	TGTGCCAGCAGAACTGGTAGCTCAGGCACGCAGTATTTT	CASRTGSSGTQYF
TRBJ2-5	TRBV6-6	NA	14	NA	TGTGCCAGCAGTGACGAAGGGGCCCAAGAGACCCAGTACTTC	CASSDEGAQETQYF
TRBJ2-3	TRBV9	NA	13	NA	TGTGCCAGCAGCGTATCCGGGGCAGATACGCAGTATTTT	CASSVSGADTQYF
TRBJ2-7	TRBV5-1	few	15	NA	TGCGCCAGCAGCTTGTCCGAGGCGGGACCGTACGAGCAGTACTTC	CASSLSEAGPYEQYF
TRBJ1-5	TRBV6-5	NA	18	NA	TGTGCCAGCAGTTCCATTGGGCGGGAAACTGACGACAATCAGCCCCAGCATTTT	CASSSIGRETDDNQPQHF
TRBJ1-1	TRBV7-9	NA	14	NA	TGTGCCAGCAGCTTAGGGTCTTCCAACACTGAAGCTTTCTTT	CASSLGSSNTEAFF
TRBJ2-1	TRBV20-1	NA	14	TRBD1	TGCAGTGCCCAACCGGGACAGGGGTACAATGAGCAGTTCTTC	CSAQPGQGYNEQFF
TRBJ2-7	TRBV5-4	NA	14	NA	TGTGCCCCCCAGTACCGGGACCCTCCCTACGAGCAGTACTTC	CAPQYRDPPYEQYF
TRBJ2-7	TRBV21-1	few	17	NA	TGTGCCAGCAGCAAAGTGGTTGATCGCGTAATGTCCTACGAGCAGTACTTC	CASSKVVDRVMSYEQYF
TRBJ2-5	TRBV28	few	15	TRBD2	TGTGCCAGCAGTTTATTGGGGAGGGTAAAAGAGACCCAGTACTTC	CASSLLGRVKETQYF
TRBJ1-1	TRBV20-1	NA	12	TRBD1	TGCAGTGCTGAGGGGGCAGGGACTGAAGCTTTCTTT	CSAEGAGTEAFF
TRBJ2-1	TRBV20-1	few	11	TRBD2	TGCAGTGCCGGGAGGGGTGATGAGCAGTTCTTC	CSAGRGDEQFF
TRBJ2-3	TRBV20-1	few	14	TRBD1	TGCAGTGCTCTAGAAGGGGGCAACACAGATACGCAGTATTTT	CSALEGGNTDTQYF
TRBJ2-3	TRBV28	few	13	NA	TGTGCCGTGGCTCAGGTCGGTTCAGATACGCAGTATTTT	CAVAQVGSDTQYF
TRBJ2-1	TRBV28	NA	13	TRBD1	TGTGCCAGCAGAGAGAACAGGGGTTCATCGCCGTTCTTC	CASRENRGSSPFF
TRBJ2-2	TRBV20-1	few	15	NA	TGCAGTGCGAGAGGGGGGGCTCCCGGCACCGGGGAGCTGTTTTTT	CSARGGAPGTGELFF
TRBJ1-1	TRBV29-1	NA	14	NA	TGCAGCGTTGCCCTACTGGACACGAACACTGAAGCTTTCTTT	CSVALLDTNTEAFF
TRBJ2-7	TRBV29-1	few	15	NA	TGCAGCGCCCGACGGGACCCGTTGTTTGATGGTCGGCAGTACTTC	CSARRDPLFDGRQYF
TRBJ2-4	TRBV5-1	few	13	NA	TGCGCCAGCAGCTTACCTAGCGAGAACATTCAGTACTTC	CASSLPSENIQYF
TRBJ1-1	TRBV25-1	NA	13	NA	TGTGCCAGCAGTGAATACGGGAATACTGAAGCTTTCTTT	CASSEYGNTEAFF
TRBJ1-1	TRBV20-1	NA	12	TRBD1	TGCAGTGCTAGCCCAGGGGGTCGGGGAGCTTTCTTT	CSASPGGRGAFF
TRBJ2-2	TRBV20-1	NA	13	NA	TGCAGTGCTTCTTATAGCGCGGTCGGGGAGCTGTTTTTT	CSASYSAVGELFF
TRBJ1-1	TRBV2	NA	12	NA	TGTGCCAGCAGGGGTTTTGGGACTGAAGCTTTCTTT	CASRGFGTEAFF
TRBJ2-3	TRBV7-2	NA	16	TRBD2	TGTGCCAGCAGCTTAGCGCGTGCGGGAGGGGCAGATACGCAGTATTTT	CASSLARAGGADTQYF
TRBJ1-1	TRBV14	few	13	NA	TGTGCCAGCAGCCGCAGGAGGAACACTGAAGCTTTCTTT	CASSRRRNTEAFF
TRBJ2-7	TRBV20-1	NA	13	NA	TGCAGTGCCTTACAAACAGGGCCTCGCGAGCAGTACTTC	CSALQTGPREQYF
TRBJ2-7	TRBV7-2	NA	12	NA	TGTGCCAGCAGCTTAAGCAGGCTCGAGCAGTACTTC	CASSLSRLEQYF
TRBJ1-6	TRBV3-1	NA	19	NA	TGTGCCAGCAGCCCAATAGGGGTTTCCCGCAGCTCCTATAATTCACCCCTCCACTTT	CASSPIGVSRSSYNSPLHF
TRBJ2-1	TRBV6-5	NA	16	TRBD2	TGTGCCAGCACCCAAGCGGGACTAGCGGGGGCGGATGAGCAGTTCTTC	CASTQAGLAGADEQFF
TRBJ2-7	TRBV7-9	few	11	NA	TGTGCCAGCAGCCCGCGGGACAAGCAGTACTTC	CASSPRDKQYF
TRBJ2-5	TRBV5-1	few	16	TRBD2	TGCGCCAGCAGCTTGGGGCTAGCGGCTATGGGGGAGACCCAGTACTTC	CASSLGLAAMGETQYF
TRBJ1-5	TRBV7-2	NA	17	TRBD1	TGTGCCAGCAGCGGGGGGACAGGGAGTAGGAGCAATCAGCCCCAGCATTTT	CASSGGTGSRSNQPQHF
TRBJ2-1	TRBV29-1	few	13	NA	TGCAGCGTTGAAATGGTTTCTGGAAATGAGCAGTTCTTC	CSVEMVSGNEQFF
TRBJ2-3	TRBV20-1	few	14	TRBD1	TGCAGTGCAAGGGACAGGGAGACGCAGTTTAGGCAGTATTTT	CSARDRETQFRQYF
TRBJ2-1	TRBV29-1	NA	15	NA	TGCAGCGTTGAGGAGACAGGAAGCTCCTACAATGAGCAGTTCTTC	CSVEETGSSYNEQFF
TRBJ2-3	TRBV5-6	NA	18	NA	TGTGCCAGCAGCTGGACGGATGGCACAAGTGCTAGCACAGATACGCAGTATTTT	CASSWTDGTSASTDTQYF
TRBJ2-1	TRBV7-2	NA	15	NA	TGTGCCAGCAGCCCAGGGTCCCGGAAAACGGATGAGCAGTTCTTC	CASSPGSRKTDEQFF
TRBJ2-7	TRBV5-1	NA	15	TRBD1	TGCGCCAGCAGCCCTGACCGGGACAGGGCGTACGAGCAGTACTTC	CASSPDRDRAYEQYF
TRBJ2-4	TRBV4-2	few	14	TRBD1	TGTGCCAGCAGCCAAGACGGGACAGAAAACATTCAGTACTTC	CASSQDGTENIQYF